This T cell receptor beta chain was sequenced for a study of T cells in localized non-small cell lung cancer (dated by TCRdb to 2019 to 2021). For the study in its entirety: Comparing tumors with uninvolved tumor-adjacent lungs, the study looked at the T cell repertoires of approximately 250 patients with early-stage NSCLC. All 250 or so NSCLC patients in the cohort were treatment-naive and had localized lung tumors that were resected. A mean age of about 66 years was recorded for the NSCLC patients, of whom approximately 130 were male and about a hundred were female.

Sequences SQVTM (CDR1) and ANQGSEA (CDR2) are obtained from the germline V gene. The cysteine opens and the phenylalanine closes a CDR3 of 15 amino acids. Only the CDR3 DNA is retained, 45 bases long and in frame from the first base. The immunoSEQ Assay was used to sequence TCR beta CDR3 regions from DNA. In the paper's pipeline: To compute T cell density, TCR beta template counts were normalized to usable DNA, which was estimated by amplifying housekeeping genes. Using the preseqR package, richness was estimated by extrapolating to 120,000 templates for tissue samples and 400,000 templates for PBMC samples. Clonality was defined as one minus Pielou's evenness. To identify tissue-enriched TCRs, differential abundance testing was run on productive amino-acid clonotypes with a minimum total count of 5 and an alpha of 0.1. Repertoire overlap between compartments was quantified with the Jaccard Index and Morisita Overlap Index. GLIPH grouped TCR beta CDR3s together with public tetramer-defined viral CDR3s, and a viral motif had to include at least three viral sequences and also show V-gene enrichment. TCRdb holds this immuneACCESS table with in-frame rearrangements only. Some clones are missing; in checked studies, unresolved V genes explain under half, and the rest has no known cause. D and trimming were read from the DNA, whereas the V and J calls and clone size are those reported in that table. The sample table contains about 1,500 clones; only one count was recorded for roughly 25% of them. The ten largest make up about 20% of the sample.

The investigation overall reported the following: A median of 57 of the top 100 tumor clones turned up in the paired uninvolved adjacent lung, and about 28 of those clones also ranked among the top 100 of that same adjacent lung. Because the study design was exploratory, TCR variables were selected using unadjusted p-values without false-discovery rate correction. Multi-region tumor sequencing was not performed, so intratumor heterogeneity could not be excluded. Uninvolved tumor-adjacent lung showed the highest T cell clonality, higher than tumor, which suggests more focused antigenic responses in the uninvolved tumor-adjacent lung. Higher T cell density in blood was associated with longer overall survival, whereas higher clonality in adjacent lung was associated with shorter survival.

Points on this clone: The target of this receptor is not known. It has no much larger one-base neighbor in the sample; base qualities were not kept.

Uninvolved adjacent lung was taken at least 2 cm from the tumor margin and confirmed free of atypia by two independent pathologists. At diagnosis, tumor, uninvolved tumor-adjacent lung and peripheral blood were collected and then preserved as a mix of FFPE and fresh-frozen material. The TCR was taken from a male donor older than 55 with stage II squamous cell lung carcinoma. This sequence uses TRBV29-1 and TRBJ2-7; 13 of the junction bases match TRBD2. The material was normal lung tissue next to the tumor, obtained before any cancer treatment. The bases read TGCAGTGGGACTAGCGGGGCCCTAAGCTCCTACGAGCAGTACTTC. Its amino acids are CSGTSGALSSYEQYF.